These 32 T cell receptor beta chains were all obtained from the same sample, sequenced in a study of siplizumab effects on memory and regulatory T cells (dated by TCRdb to between 2017 and 2020). The library was generated by the immunoSEQ multiplex PCR assay. Sourced from immuneACCESS, this table was stored by TCRdb with only in-frame sequences that have V and J called. A share of the clones is absent; for the studies checked, an unresolved V gene accounts for under half, and the remainder has no known explanation. This sample is represented by 70,000 to 95,000 clones; more than 95% of them were singletons. Roughly 0.031% of the sample comes from the top ten. Sequencing used naive CD4+ T cells sorted from blood. This specimen's cell subset or site label, per the study, means: unstimulated naive T cells. The source is a human donor in good health.

This clone was seen only a few times. The chain joins TRBV7-3 to TRBJ1-1, with TRBD1 as a possible D gene (5 bases). Trimming pared 4 bases from V and 3 bases from J, leaving 15 bases between. Germline V gene data show CDR1 as SGHTA and CDR2 as FQGTGA. CDR3 length: 15 residues. The CDR3 DNA reads TGTGCCAGCAGCTCTCAGGGCTTAGGTGACACTGAAGCTTTCTTT. It encodes CASSSQGLGDTEAFF.

This chain joins TRBV7-2 and TRBJ1-2; 9 bases align to TRBD1. Trimming took 7 bases from V and 4 from J; bases not matched to a gene: 7. The CDR3 has 14 residues. Germline CDR1 and CDR2: SGHTA and FQGNSA. The CDR3, as DNA: TGTGCCAGCATCCTCACGGGACAGGGCTATGGCTACACCTTC. Translated, it gives CASILTGQGYGYTF.

This chain links TRBV9 with TRBJ1-2, with a tentative D call TRBD1 (5 bases). CDR1 is SGDLS, CDR2 YYNGEE, per germline. V was pared by 0 bases and J by 7 bases, with 16 bases between. The CDR3 sequence is 15 residues long. The CDR3 DNA reads TGTGCCAGCAGCGTAGGTACGGGGCTTGGAGTTGGCTACACCTTC. It yields the protein CASSVGTGLGVGYTF.

The chain employs TRBV29-1 and TRBJ1-3; D is uncertain. Trimming took off 1 base at V and 0 bases at J, with 7 bases between the two ends. The CDR3 contains 14 residues. The germline CDR1 and CDR2 sequences are SQVTM and ANQGSEA. The CDR3 loop is CSVEVSSSGNTIYF. CDR3 nucleotide sequence: TGCAGCGTTGAAGTCTCTAGCTCTGGAAACACCATATATTTT. The full variable domain, in which reference TRBV29-1 and TRBJ1-3 provide the parts outside the CDR3, is SAVISQKPSRDICQRGTSLTIQCQVDSQVTMMFWYRQQPGQSLTLIATANQGSEATYESGFVIDKFPISRPNLTFSTLTVSNMSPEDSSIYLCSVEVSSSGNTIYFGEGSWLTVV.

The genes are TRBV18 and TRBJ1-5; TRBD1 might be the D (6 bases). CDR3 length: 15 amino acids. Trimming pared 5 bases from V and 0 bases from J, leaving 11 bases between. Germline V gene data show CDR1 as KGHSH and CDR2 as LQKENI. The CDR3 nucleotides read TGTGCCAGCTCAGGACCGGACAGTAGCAATCAGCCCCAGCATTTT. Its protein is CASSGPDSSNQPQHF. The full variable domain, with the rest looked up from reference TRBV18 and TRBJ1-5, is NAGVMQNPRHLVRRRGQEARLRCSPMKGHSHVYWYRQLPEEGLKFMVYLQKENIIDESGMPKERFSAEFPKEGPSILRIQQVVRGDSAAYFCASSGPDSSNQPQHFGDGTRLSIL.

The J gene is TRBJ1-4, the V gene TRBV9; the D is unclear. The CDR3 is 16 residues long. V lost 4 bases to trimming and J lost 0 bases, with 13 bases between them. Germline-derived CDR1 and CDR2 are SGDLS and YYNGEE. Here the CDR3 DNA reads TGTGCCAGCAGCCTCGGGCTATCTGCAACTAATGAAAAACTGTTTTTT. The encoded protein is CASSLGLSATNEKLFF. The full variable domain, completed using reference TRBV9 and TRBJ1-4, is DSGVTQTPKHLITATGQRVTLRCSPRSGDLSVYWYQQSLDQGLQFLIQYYNGEERAKGNILERFSAQQFPDLHSELNLSSLELGDSALYFCASSLGLSATNEKLFFGSGTQLSVL.

The V gene is TRBV11-3, the J gene TRBJ2-5; D remains ambiguous. This CDR3 spans 12 amino acids. V was cut by 4 bases and J by 5 bases, with 8 bases left in between. CDR1 is SGHNT, CDR2 YENEEA, per germline. The DNA of the CDR3 is TGTGCCAGCAGCTCCGGTGGGGAGACCCAGTACTTC. Amino acids: CASSSGGETQYF.

The rearrangement uses TRBV6-5 and TRBJ2-7; D might be TRBD2 (6 bases). CDR3 length: 14 amino acids. Germline V CDR1 and CDR2: MNHEY, SVGAGI. The ends were cut back, 5 bases at V and 9 bases at J, with 20 bases in the middle. The CDR3 loop reads CASSAGTWSAGQYF. In DNA form, the CDR3 reads TGTGCCAGCAGTGCCGGGACTTGGTCCGCGGGGCAGTACTTC.

This clone was seen only once. The rearrangement uses TRBV29-1 and TRBJ2-7, with D possibly called TRBD1 or TRBD2 (5 bases each). Germline V lookup: CDR1 SQVTM, CDR2 ANQGSEA. CDR3 size: 14 residues. The V gene lost 0 bases and the J gene lost 5 bases, with 14 bases spanning the gap. The CDR3 reads CSVEEGRAGNEQYF. The CDR3 coding sequence is TGCAGCGTTGAAGAGGGACGGGCCGGGAACGAGCAGTACTTC.

This clone was observed once. The gene calls are TRBV7-2 and TRBJ2-1; TRBD2 matches 9 bases. CDR3 length equals 17 residues. Germline V gene lookup returns CDR1 SGHTA and CDR2 FQGNSA. The V segment lost 1 base and the J segment 4 bases; nucleotides outside the gene matches: 8. CDR3 residues: CASSLVRLAGFYNEQFF. The CDR3 DNA reads as TGTGCCAGCAGCTTAGTGCGCCTAGCGGGGTTTTACAATGAGCAGTTCTTC.

This clone was observed a single time. V is TRBV5-3 and J is TRBJ2-3, with 11 bases lining up with TRBD2. TRBV5-3 counts as an open reading frame of uncertain function. Trimming removed 4 bases from V and 1 base from J; junction bases left unmatched: 2. This CDR3 spans 15 amino acids. The CDR3 loop is CARSTLAGGTDTQYF. The CDR3 region has the DNA TGTGCCAGAAGCACACTAGCGGGGGGCACAGATACGCAGTATTTT.

This clone was seen a single time. The gene calls are TRBV30 and TRBJ1-4; D not resolved. V gave up 5 bases and J gave up 7 bases, with 5 bases separating them. Germline loops: CDR1 GTSNPN, CDR2 SVGIG (reference sequence). The CDR3 spans 10 residues. CDR3 nucleotides: TGTGCCTGGGGCGGTGAAAAACTGTTTTTT. Encoded protein: CAWGGEKLFF.

This chain uses TRBV7-2 with TRBJ2-7; D possibly corresponds to TRBD2 (6 bases). The CDR3 contains 14 residues. Looked up from germline, CDR1 is SGHTA and CDR2 is FQGNSA. V lost 3 bases and J 0 bases, leaving 9 bases between the germline ends. CDR3 region: CASSLAGSSYEQYF. The CDR3, as DNA: TGTGCCAGCAGCTTGGCGGGGAGCTCCTACGAGCAGTACTTC. Drawing the rest from reference TRBV7-2 and TRBJ2-7, the complete variable domain is GAGVSQSPSNKVTEKGKDVELRCDPISGHTALYWYRQSLGQGLEFLIYFQGNSAPDKSGLPSDRFSAERTGGSVSTLTIQRTQQEDSAVYLCASSLAGSSYEQYFGPGTRLTVT.

This chain uses TRBV29-1 with TRBJ1-1; D not certain. The CDR3 runs 13 residues. Germline V lookup: CDR1 SQVTM, CDR2 ANQGSEA. V lost 4 bases, J lost 1 base, and 10 bases lay in between. The CDR3 sequence: CSVGWAGNTEAFF. The CDR3 DNA reads as TGCAGCGTTGGGTGGGCGGGGAACACTGAAGCTTTCTTT.

This chain uses TRBV6-5 with TRBJ1-2; D gene uncertain. CDR3 length: 14 amino acids. Between the trimmed V and J ends, which lost 5 bases and 0 bases, there was a span of 10 bases. Germline loops: CDR1 MNHEY, CDR2 SVGAGI. CDR3 residues: CASSQRPPNYGYTF. CDR3 DNA: TGTGCCAGCAGTCAAAGACCCCCTAACTATGGCTACACCTTC.

The rearrangement uses TRBV18 and TRBJ1-2; TRBD1 might be the D (5 bases). The CDR3 consists of 14 residues. The germline V gene encodes CDR1 KGHSH and CDR2 LQKENI. V gave up 6 bases and J gave up 1 base, with 12 bases separating them. CDR3 loop: CASSPIQGNYGYTF. For the CDR3, the DNA is TGTGCCAGCTCGCCAATCCAGGGTAACTATGGCTACACCTTC. The whole variable domain, filled in from reference TRBV18 and TRBJ1-2, reads NAGVMQNPRHLVRRRGQEARLRCSPMKGHSHVYWYRQLPEEGLKFMVYLQKENIIDESGMPKERFSAEFPKEGPSILRIQQVVRGDSAAYFCASSPIQGNYGYTFGSGTRLTVV.

This chain uses TRBV5-1 with TRBJ2-3; 7 bases fit TRBD2. V trimming: 4 bases; J trimming: 3 bases; junction bases outside the gene matches: 11. The CDR3 totals 16 residues. Looked up from germline, CDR1 is SGHRS and CDR2 is YFSETQ. Here the CDR3 reads CASSAGAGVKTDTQYF. CDR3 bases: TGCGCCAGCAGCGCCGGGGCGGGGGTAAAAACAGATACGCAGTATTTT.

The rearrangement uses TRBV5-5 and TRBJ2-3; 11 bases are a match to TRBD2. The junction had 13 bases not matched to a gene; V was cut back by 8 bases and J by 11 bases. The germline V gene has CDR1 SGHKS and CDR2 YYEKEE (reference sequence). The CDR3 is 14 amino acids. The DNA of the CDR3 is TGTGCCAGTTCGGGGACTAGCGGTTCATTGGGGCAGTATTTT. Its translation is CASSGTSGSLGQYF. Complete variable domain (other parts from reference TRBV5-5 and TRBJ2-3): DAGVTQSPTHLIKTRGQQVTLRCSPISGHKSVSWYQQVLGQGPQFIFQYYEKEERGRGNFPDRFSARQFPNYSSELNVNALLLGDSALYLCASSGTSGSLGQYFGPGTRLTVL.

About this clone itself: Within the sample, other DNA sequences also encode this same CDR3. The chain uses TRBV5-4 and TRBJ1-1; D remains unclear. V dropped 4 bases and J dropped 0 bases, with 1 base sitting between them. Looked up from germline, CDR1 is SGHNT and CDR2 is YYREEE (reference sequence). The CDR3 spans 11 residues. The CDR3 is CASSVNTEAFF. The CDR3 DNA is TGTGCCAGCAGCGTGAACACTGAAGCTTTCTTT.

This chain uses TRBV18 with TRBJ2-5; 7 bases agree with TRBD1. The V gene's germline CDR1 is KGHSH and CDR2 LQKENI. With 4 bases clipped from V and 2 bases from J, the junction kept 7 bases outside the gene matches. The CDR3 has 15 residues. CDR3 DNA: TGTGCCAGCTCACAACTGACAGGGTATCAAGAGACCCAGTACTTC. Its protein product is CASSQLTGYQETQYF.

The DNA for the CDR3 is TGTGCCAGCAGCTCCCCGGGTCTAGCGGGGGGGCCCAATGAGCAGTTCTTC. The encoded protein is CASSSPGLAGGPNEQFF. This rearrangement joins TRBV7-9 to TRBJ2-1; 12 bases align to TRBD2. The CDR3 covers 17 residues. V trimming: 4 bases; J trimming: 6 bases; junction bases outside the gene matches: 10. The germline CDR1 and CDR2 sequences are SEHNR and FQNEAQ (reference sequence).

This rearrangement joins TRBV19 to TRBJ2-2; D might be TRBD1 or TRBD2, each matching 5 bases. CDR1 is LNHDA, CDR2 SQIVND, per germline (reference sequence). V was trimmed by 9 bases and J by 1 base, leaving 15 bases between them. The CDR3 totals 15 residues. CDR3: CASVYRGGNTGELFF. CDR3 DNA sequence: TGTGCCAGCGTATACCGGGGCGGGAACACCGGGGAGCTGTTTTTT.

This chain uses TRBV27 with TRBJ2-7; D is possibly TRBD1 (6 bases). The CDR3 sequence is 15 residues long. V shed 5 bases and J shed 2 bases, with 16 bases lying between them. CDR1 MNHEY and CDR2 SMNVEV come from the germline V gene (reference sequence). CDR3 DNA sequence: TGTGCCAGCAGTCTGAAGGGGGTACGAGCCTACGAGCAGTACTTC. This gives the protein CASSLKGVRAYEQYF.

The V call is TRBV6-5, the J call TRBJ1-4; TRBD1 agrees at 8 bases. The CDR3 spans 15 residues. Per germline, CDR1 MNHEY and CDR2 SVGAGI. The V gene end was trimmed by 2 bases and the J gene end by 8 bases; junction bases not matched to a gene: 7. The chain's CDR3 is CASSYLTGGREKLFF. CDR3 nucleotide sequence: TGTGCCAGCAGTTACCTTACAGGGGGGCGAGAAAAACTGTTTTTT.

The rearrangement joins TRBV6-5 to TRBJ2-6, with D possibly matching TRBD1 (5 bases). The ends were cut back, 11 bases at V and 4 bases at J, with 12 bases in the middle. The V gene's germline CDR1 is MNHEY and CDR2 SVGAGI. This CDR3 is built from 13 residues. This CDR3 is CACRGGGANVLTF. DNA for the CDR3: TGTGCCTGTAGGGGTGGCGGGGCCAACGTCCTGACTTTC.

This chain links TRBV10-2 with TRBJ2-7; TRBD1 matches at 8 bases. This CDR3 is built from 14 residues. The V gene's germline CDR1 is WSHSY and CDR2 SAAADI. The trim removed 10 bases at V and 2 bases at J, leaving 10 bases unmatched. The CDR3 reads CATKRGQEAYEQYF. CDR3 DNA: TGCGCCACCAAACGGGGACAGGAGGCCTACGAGCAGTACTTC.

The chain couples TRBV11-3 to TRBJ2-1; D uncertain. The CDR3 sequence is 16 residues long. Trimming stripped 5 bases from V and 0 bases from J, with 14 bases between. CDR1 and CDR2 (germline): SGHNT, YENEEA. CDR3 protein: CASSLRLSDSYNEQFF. CDR3 bases: TGTGCCAGCAGCCTCCGACTGTCGGACTCCTACAATGAGCAGTTCTTC.

This clone was observed a single time. This chain joins TRBV11-2 and TRBJ1-3; D is uncertain. This CDR3 is built from 14 residues. Trimming stripped 4 bases from V and 4 bases from J, with 11 bases between. Germline assignment: CDR1 SGHAT and CDR2 FQNNGV. Here the CDR3 reads CASSSGVQGNTIYF. In DNA, the CDR3 is TGTGCCAGCAGCTCTGGGGTACAAGGAAACACCATATATTTT.

The chain recombines TRBV7-3 with TRBJ2-5; 8 bases are shared with TRBD1. Germline V CDR1 and CDR2: SGHTA, FQGTGA. The V gene end was trimmed by 5 bases and the J gene end by 9 bases; junction bases not matched to a gene: 8. The CDR3 runs to 13 residues. The CDR3 nucleotides read TGTGCCAGCAGCCTCCTACAGGGGGAGGCCCAGTACTTC. Translating it yields CASSLLQGEAQYF.

The chain is built from TRBV19 and TRBJ2-5; TRBD2 agrees at 14 bases. The CDR3 loop spans 18 amino acids. With V trimmed by 4 bases and J by 5 bases, 12 bases remained unmatched. Germline CDR1 and CDR2: LNHDA and SQIVND (reference sequence). For the CDR3, the DNA is TGTGCCAGTAGTACCGGGACTAGCGGGGGCCATACTCCGGAGACCCAGTACTTC. Translated: CASSTGTSGGHTPETQYF.

The V call is TRBV10-3, the J call TRBJ1-3; possible D gene TRBD1, 6 bases. Germline V gene sequence: CDR1 ENHRY, CDR2 SYGVKD. The CDR3 has 15 residues. V was trimmed by 6 bases and J by 0 bases, leaving 12 bases between them. The CDR3 region is CAIRQGPSSGNTIYF. The CDR3 coding sequence is TGTGCCATCAGACAGGGCCCGTCCTCTGGAAACACCATATATTTT.

The V and J genes are TRBV9 and TRBJ2-1, with D possibly matching TRBD2 (6 bases). The CDR3 runs to 16 residues. Germline V gene data show CDR1 as SGDLS and CDR2 as YYNGEE. Between the trimmed V and J ends, which lost 0 bases and 3 bases, there was a span of 13 bases. CDR3 amino acids: CASSVVPGVDYNEQFF. The CDR3 bases are TGTGCCAGCAGCGTAGTTCCGGGGGTCGACTACAATGAGCAGTTCTTC.